The 10 T cell receptor beta chains below come from one sample, sequenced in a study of blood T cell repertoires in COVID-19. The assay was immunoSEQ multiplex PCR, and TCRdb's table has in-frame clones only and misses some. The sample lists around 35,000 clones; approximately 81% were seen once. Input material: peripheral blood. These receptors were taken from a man between 65 and 79 years old with COVID-19, enrolled during active disease.

This clone was counted a single time. V gene TRBV29-1 combines with J gene TRBJ2-1; TRBD2 aligns across 9 bases. Trimming took 4 bases from V and 10 from J; bases not matched to a gene: 5. Germline CDR1 and CDR2: SQVTM and ANQGSEA. CDR3 size: 12 residues. In nucleotides, the CDR3 is TGCAGCGTTGGGGGGCTAGCGGGAGAGCAGTTCTTC. Its translation: CSVGGLAGEQFF.

The chain combines TRBV6-5 with TRBJ1-1; 9 bases agree with TRBD1. Looked up from germline, CDR1 is MNHEY and CDR2 is SVGAGI. V lost 6 bases and J lost 3; bases outside the gene matches: 8. This CDR3 is 15 amino acids long. This CDR3 reads CASRKSGTGYTEAFF. The CDR3 coding sequence is TGTGCCAGCAGGAAATCCGGGACAGGGTACACTGAAGCTTTCTTT.

The V call is TRBV29-1, the J call TRBJ2-5; TRBD1 might be the D (6 bases). The germline V and J ends were trimmed by 4 bases and 5 bases, with 14 bases remaining between them. From germline, CDR1 is SQVTM and CDR2 ANQGSEA. The CDR3 covers 13 residues. CDR3 in DNA: TGCAGCGTTGGGACAGCCCCAACGGAGACCCAGTACTTC. It encodes CSVGTAPTETQYF.

This clone was seen just once. The V call is TRBV18, the J call TRBJ2-5; possibly TRBD1 for D (7 bases). Per germline, CDR1 KGHSH and CDR2 LQKENI. The CDR3 is 13 amino acids. V dropped 5 bases and J dropped 2 bases, with 9 bases sitting between them. The CDR3 is CASSAGQQETQYF. The CDR3, as DNA: TGTGCCAGCTCAGCGGGACAGCAAGAGACCCAGTACTTC.

The chain employs TRBV28 and TRBJ1-4, with 8 bases that match TRBD1. Trimming cost V 3 bases and J 7 bases; bases outside gene matches: 7. The CDR3 has 15 amino acids. CDR1 is MDHEN, CDR2 SYDVKM, per germline. The CDR3 is CASSLQQGVSEKLFF. The CDR3 region has the DNA TGTGCCAGCAGTTTGCAACAGGGGGTTAGTGAAAAACTGTTTTTT.

The V call is TRBV5-1, the J call TRBJ2-7, with 8 bases lining up with TRBD2. J gave up 4 bases and V 2 bases, and 5 bases lay outside the gene matches. Per the germline V gene, CDR1 is SGHRS and CDR2 is YFSETQ. The CDR3 has 14 amino acids. In DNA, the CDR3 is TGCGCCAGCAGCTTACTAGCGGATAAATACGAGCAGTACTTC. As protein: CASSLLADKYEQYF. The full variable domain, its missing parts supplied by reference TRBV5-1 and TRBJ2-7, is KAGVTQTPRYLIKTRGQQVTLSCSPISGHRSVSWYQQTPGQGLQFLFEYFSETQRNKGNFPGRFSGRQFSNSRSEMNVSTLELGDSALYLCASSLLADKYEQYFGPGTRLTVT.

The chain couples TRBV28 to TRBJ1-1, with 10 nucleotides matching TRBD1. Germline V gene data show CDR1 as MDHEN and CDR2 as SYDVKM. Germline trimming cut 4 bases from V and 5 bases from J; bases unmatched to any gene: 4. The CDR3 sequence is 14 residues long. The CDR3 loop reads CASSWTGGRTEAFF. The CDR3, as DNA: TGTGCCAGCAGTTGGACAGGGGGACGGACTGAAGCTTTCTTT.

This clone qualifies as medium-sized (0.01 to 0.1%). The chain employs TRBV5-1 and TRBJ2-3; 11 bases map to TRBD2. The CDR3 is 15 amino acids. Germline CDR1 and CDR2: SGHRS and YFSETQ. J gave up 3 bases and V 5 bases, and 5 bases lay outside the gene matches. The chain's CDR3 is CASSTTSGSTDTQYF. The DNA for the CDR3 is TGCGCCAGCAGTACTACTAGCGGGAGTACAGATACGCAGTATTTT.

The rearrangement joins TRBV19 to TRBJ1-3, with D uncertain. The CDR3 covers 14 residues. Germline V gives CDR1 LNHDA, CDR2 SQIVND (reference sequence). Trimming shortened V by 3 bases and J by 0 bases, and 6 bases separated the two germline ends. For the CDR3, the DNA is TGTGCCAGTAGTATGGTCAGCTCTGGAAACACCATATATTTT. This sequence encodes CASSMVSSGNTIYF.

In this sample, this clone turned up once. The rearrangement uses TRBV7-9 and TRBJ1-2; TRBD1 aligns across 9 bases. The V gene end was trimmed by 5 bases and the J gene end by 8 bases; junction bases not matched to a gene: 3. Germline-derived CDR1 and CDR2 are SEHNR and FQNEAQ (reference sequence). The CDR3 extends over 12 amino acids. The CDR3 DNA is TGTGCCAGCAGCCGTGGACAGGGGGGCTACACCTTC. Residues: CASSRGQGGYTF.